These T cell receptor beta chains were read from a single sample in a study of blood T cells in healthy people across ages. Each CDR3 protein gets one entry after TCRdb re-called the 5' RACE reads with MiXCR. This sample yields 850,000 to 1,000,000 distinct CDR3 sequences, of which just over 50% are seen a single time; roughly a fifth belongs to the top ten. Sequenced: blood. Receptor source: a woman in her fifties or sixties in good health. Both conserved end residues are part of each CDR3. The D gene is left open where the match is weak. Clone sizes are given selectively: once, few, many, or a class where the clone is expanded.

TRBV5-6	TRBJ2-5	-	few	CASSWGPRETQYF	TGTGCCAGCAGCTGGGGACCGAGGGAGACCCAGTACTTC
TRBV29-1	TRBJ2-1	-	few	CSVGWWESGNEQFF	TGCAGCGTCGGGTGGTGGGAGAGTGGCAATGAGCAGTTCTTC
TRBV21-1	TRBJ2-5	-	-	CASSKDVGLLPGTQYF	TGTGCCAGCAGCAAAGATGTAGGACTACTGCCAGGGACCCAGTACTTC
TRBV29-1	TRBJ2-7	-	few	CSVLDSETLYEQYF	TGCAGCGTGCTGGACAGCGAGACTCTATACGAGCAGTACTTC
TRBV6-1	TRBJ2-1	-	few	CASSEVAGYNEQFF	TGTGCCAGCAGTGAGGTCGCGGGATACAATGAGCAGTTCTTC
TRBV20-1	TRBJ2-5	TRBD2	-	CSARASGRGETQYF	TGCAGTGCTAGGGCTAGCGGGAGAGGGGAGACCCAGTACTTC
TRBV29-1	TRBJ2-7	-	few	CSVEAGGLGHYEQYF	TGCAGCGTTGAAGCGGGGGGTTTGGGACACTACGAGCAGTACTTC
TRBV9	TRBJ2-1	-	-	CASSVGIESEQFF	TGTGCCAGCAGCGTAGGAATTGAGAGTGAGCAGTTCTTC
TRBV6-1	TRBJ1-2	TRBD1	-	CASSTTGGYVYTF	TGTGCCAGCAGTACGACAGGGGGCTATGTCTACACCTTC
TRBV20-1	TRBJ2-1	TRBD2	-	CSAENSGRAYNEQFF	TGCAGTGCTGAAAATAGCGGGAGGGCCTACAATGAGCAGTTCTTC
TRBV28	TRBJ1-1	-	-	CASSRSSGTEAFF	TGTGCCAGCAGCCGGAGCTCGGGCACTGAAGCTTTCTTT
TRBV6-1	TRBJ2-1	TRBD2	-	CASIPPGLAGDNEQFF	TGTGCCAGCATCCCCCCGGGACTAGCGGGAGATAATGAGCAGTTCTTC
TRBV20-1	TRBJ1-2	-	-	CSARREGGYTF	TGCAGTGCCCGACGCGAGGGTGGCTACACCTTC
TRBV12-3/TRBV12-4	TRBJ2-2	TRBD1	-	CASSRRGQGGELFF	TGTGCCAGCAGCCGCAGGGGGCAGGGCGGGGAGCTGTTTTTT
TRBV29-1	TRBJ1-6	-	few	CSVELGKWNSPLHF	TGCAGCGTTGAATTGGGAAAGTGGAATTCACCCCTCCACTTT
TRBV10-3	TRBJ1-2	-	-	CAISAGDSYGYTF	TGTGCCATTTCCGCAGGGGATAGTTATGGCTACACCTTC
TRBV6-2/TRBV6-3	TRBJ2-5	TRBD2	few	CASTELLAVDRTQYF	TGTGCCAGCACTGAACTACTAGCGGTCGATCGTACCCAGTACTTC
TRBV20-1	TRBJ2-1	-	-	CSYRESYNEQFF	TGCAGTTACAGGGAGTCCTACAATGAGCAGTTCTTC
TRBV20-1	TRBJ2-1	-	-	CSAQRGSNNEQFF	TGCAGTGCCCAGAGAGGGTCCAACAATGAGCAGTTCTTC
TRBV4-1	TRBJ2-1	-	once	CASSQHPEFYNEQFF	TGCGCCAGCAGCCAACACCCAGAATTCTACAATGAGCAGTTCTTC
TRBV5-6	TRBJ2-4	TRBD1	-	CASSFSGQRQYF	TGTGCCAGCAGCTTCTCGGGACAGAGACAGTACTTC
TRBV20-1	TRBJ2-7	TRBD2	-	CSAPGVAGYEQYF	TGCAGTGCTCCTGGGGTAGCGGGGTACGAGCAGTACTTC
TRBV20-1	TRBJ2-5	TRBD2	-	CSARGVETQYF	TGCAGCGCCCGGGGGGTGGAGACCCAGTACTTC
TRBV7-9	TRBJ2-1	-	-	CASSATGLVTSEPRGFF	TGTGCCAGCAGCGCGACAGGGTTGGTGACTAGCGAGCCTCGGGGGTTCTTC
TRBV3-1	TRBJ2-2	-	-	CASSQDTASRTGELFF	TGTGCCAGCAGCCAAGATACGGCTAGCAGGACCGGGGAGCTGTTTTTT
TRBV7-2	TRBJ2-1	TRBD2	-	CASTSYGLAGGNEQFF	TGTGCCAGCACCTCTTACGGGCTAGCGGGAGGAAATGAGCAGTTCTTC
TRBV7-2	TRBJ2-1	TRBD2	-	CASSQGLAVYNEQLF	TGTGCCAGCAGCCAAGGACTAGCGGTATACAATGAGCAGCTCTTC
TRBV3-1	TRBJ2-1	-	-	CASSQDTSQVIVMETQFF	TGTGCCAGCAGCCAAGATACCTCACAGGTGATTGTGATGGAGACCCAGTTCTTC